The 7 T cell receptor beta chains in this list originate from one sample, sequenced in a study of monozygotic twins with inflammatory bowel disease. TCRdb reprocessed the 5' RACE reads; each CDR3 protein has one entry and no DNA is given. This repertoire comprises 350,000 to 400,000 distinct CDR3 sequences; its ten largest clones make up about 2.5%. The sequenced sample was blood. The receptors derive from a human donor with ulcerative colitis or Crohn's disease, or a healthy co-twin of an affected twin (not recorded which).

This chain links TRBV11-2 with TRBJ2-1; as DNA is missing, the TRBD2 call by TCRdb cannot be tested. CDR3 size: 14 residues. Germline CDR1 is SGHAT and CDR2 is FQNNGV. The CDR3 is CASSLLTSGGFSFF.

The CDR3 sequence: CASSLGGLGLNEQFF. The chain uses TRBV7-2 and TRBJ2-1; without DNA, the TCRdb call of TRBD1 cannot be checked. Germline V gives CDR1 SGHTA, CDR2 FQGNSA. This CDR3 region has 15 residues.

The chain links TRBV4-2 to TRBJ2-3. Germline V gene lookup returns CDR1 LGHNA and CDR2 YNFKEQ. The length of the CDR3 is 16 residues. CDR3: CASSQGNQRGTDTQYF.

This sequence joins TRBV12-3 or TRBV12-4 and TRBJ1-5; absent DNA, TCRdb's TRBD1 call cannot be checked. The CDR3 extends over 15 amino acids. This chain's CDR3 is CASSSKGGGNQPQHF.

The rearrangement links TRBV27 to TRBJ2-5; TCRdb reports TRBD2, a call that lacks DNA to check it against. The length of the CDR3 is 15 residues. CDR1 and CDR2 from the germline V gene are MNHEY and SMNVEV (reference sequence). The CDR3 sequence: CASRQLAGGPETQYF.

V usage is TRBV7-2 and J usage is TRBJ2-5; absent DNA, TCRdb's TRBD1 call cannot be checked. Germline V gene lookup returns CDR1 SGHTA and CDR2 FQGNSA. The CDR3 runs 12 residues. The CDR3 is CASAPGGETQYF.

This chain uses TRBV4-1 with TRBJ2-5; TCRdb's D gene call, TRBD2, goes unchecked for lack of DNA. This CDR3 is 16 amino acids long. Germline V gene sequence: CDR1 MGHRA, CDR2 YSYEKL. The CDR3: CASSQDGGGLQETQYF.